The present T cell receptor (beta chain) was sequenced within a study of technical replicates of blood from several donors. CDR3 length: 16 amino acids. The V and J ends lost 6 bases and 0 bases, in that order; junction bases with no gene match: 13. Germline CDR1 reads SQVTM; CDR2 reads ANQGSEA. Repertoires were generated with immunoSEQ multiplex PCR, while TCRdb's copy carries only in-frame clones and drops some. The sample carries 80,000 to 100,000 clones, about 95% recorded once. The V gene is TRBV29-1, the J gene TRBJ2-5, with 7 nucleotides matching TRBD1. This TCR was recovered from a human donor in good health. The sequenced sample consisted of T cells isolated from PBMCs. This chain's CDR3 is CSVPTGRVGYQETQYF. In DNA, the CDR3 is TGCAGCGTGCCGACAGGGAGAGTTGGGTACCAAGAGACCCAGTACTTC.